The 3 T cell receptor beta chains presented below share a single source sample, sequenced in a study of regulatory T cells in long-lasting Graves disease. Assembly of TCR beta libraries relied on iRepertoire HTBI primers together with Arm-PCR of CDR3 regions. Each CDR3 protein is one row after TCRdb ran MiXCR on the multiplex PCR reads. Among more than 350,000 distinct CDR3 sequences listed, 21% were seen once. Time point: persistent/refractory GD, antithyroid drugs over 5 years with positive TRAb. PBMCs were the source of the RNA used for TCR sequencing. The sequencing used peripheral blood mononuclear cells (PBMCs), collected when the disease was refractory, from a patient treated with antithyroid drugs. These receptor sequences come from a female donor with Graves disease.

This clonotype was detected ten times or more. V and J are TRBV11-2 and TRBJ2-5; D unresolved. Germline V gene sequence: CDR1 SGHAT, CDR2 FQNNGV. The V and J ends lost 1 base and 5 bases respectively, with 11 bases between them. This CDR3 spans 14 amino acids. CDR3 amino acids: CASSLVGQWETQYF. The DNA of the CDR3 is TGTGCCAGCAGCTTAGTGGGCCAATGGGAGACCCAGTACTTC.

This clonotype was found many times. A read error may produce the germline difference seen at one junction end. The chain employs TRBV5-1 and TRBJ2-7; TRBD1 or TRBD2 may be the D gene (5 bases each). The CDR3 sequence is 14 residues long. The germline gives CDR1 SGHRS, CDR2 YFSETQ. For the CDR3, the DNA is TGTGCCAGCAGCTTAGGGGACGGGACCTACGAGCAGTACTTC. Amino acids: CASSLGDGTYEQYF.

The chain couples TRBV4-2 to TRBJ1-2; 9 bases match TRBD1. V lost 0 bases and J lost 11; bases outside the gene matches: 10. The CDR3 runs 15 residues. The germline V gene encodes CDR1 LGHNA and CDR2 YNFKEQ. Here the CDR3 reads CASSQERTGEVPYTF. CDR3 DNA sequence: TGTGCCAGCAGCCAAGAAAGGACAGGGGAGGTCCCTTACACCTTC.